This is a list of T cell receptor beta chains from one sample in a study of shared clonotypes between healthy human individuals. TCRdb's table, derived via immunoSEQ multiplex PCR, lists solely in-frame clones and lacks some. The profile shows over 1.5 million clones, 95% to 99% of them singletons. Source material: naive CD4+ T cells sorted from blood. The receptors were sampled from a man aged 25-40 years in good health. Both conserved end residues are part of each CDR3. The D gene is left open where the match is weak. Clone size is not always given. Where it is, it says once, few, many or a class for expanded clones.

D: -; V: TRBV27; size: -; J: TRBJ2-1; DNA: TGTGCCAGCAGTCTCAGGGAGCTCAATGAGCAGTTCTTC; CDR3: CASSLRELNEQFF
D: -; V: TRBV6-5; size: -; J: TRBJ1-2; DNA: TGTGCCAGCAGTTACTCGGTCGGTGGGCATGGCTACACCTTC; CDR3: CASSYSVGGHGYTF
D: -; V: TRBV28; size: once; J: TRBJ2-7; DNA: TGTGCCAGCAGATTAGGGCTTTCTTCCTACGAGCAGTACTTC; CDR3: CASRLGLSSYEQYF
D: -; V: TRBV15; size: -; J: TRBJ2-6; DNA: TGTGCCACCAGCGGGAAGGGCAGCCTCTCTGGGGCCAACGTCCTGACTTTC; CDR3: CATSGKGSLSGANVLTF
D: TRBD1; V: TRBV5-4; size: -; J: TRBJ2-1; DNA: TGTGCCAGCAGCTCGGTGGCAGGGGGTCACAATGAGCAGTTCTTC; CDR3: CASSSVAGGHNEQFF
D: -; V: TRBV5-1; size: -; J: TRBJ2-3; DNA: TGCGCCAGCAGCCGAGTTTCAGGGGAAGATACGCAGTATTTT; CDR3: CASSRVSGEDTQYF
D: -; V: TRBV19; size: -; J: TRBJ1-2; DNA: TGTGCCAGTAGTATAGTTCCAGAAGACTATGGCTACACCTTC; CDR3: CASSIVPEDYGYTF
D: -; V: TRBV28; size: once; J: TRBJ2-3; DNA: TGTGCCAGCAGTTTGAGGATTACGGATACGCAGTATTTT; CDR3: CASSLRITDTQYF
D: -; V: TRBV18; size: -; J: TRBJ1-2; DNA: TGTGCCAGCTCAGCACCGGGACAAGCCTATGGCTACACCTTC; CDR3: CASSAPGQAYGYTF
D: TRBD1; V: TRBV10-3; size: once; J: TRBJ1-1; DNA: TGTGCCATCCAAAGCCACAGGGGAGGCACTGAAGCTTTCTTT; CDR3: CAIQSHRGGTEAFF
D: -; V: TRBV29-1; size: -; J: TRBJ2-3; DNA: TGCAGCGTTGTCTCGGGACAAAGCACAGATACGCAGTATTTT; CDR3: CSVVSGQSTDTQYF
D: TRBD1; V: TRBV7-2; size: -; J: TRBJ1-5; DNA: TGTGCCAGCAGCCGGGACAGGGGGCATCAGCCCCAGCATTTT; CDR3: CASSRDRGHQPQHF
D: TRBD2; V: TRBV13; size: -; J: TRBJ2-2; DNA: TGTGCCAGCAGCTTAGGGCCCAGGGAGGGCACCGGGGAGCTGTTTTTT; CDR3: CASSLGPREGTGELFF
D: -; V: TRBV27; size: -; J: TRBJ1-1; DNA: TGTGCCAGCAGTTCTCAATGGGGTCTGAACACTGAAGCTTTCTTT; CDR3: CASSSQWGLNTEAFF
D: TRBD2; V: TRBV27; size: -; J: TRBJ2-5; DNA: TGTGCCAGCAGTCCGTTGACAGCGGGATTGGGAGAGACCCAGTACTTC; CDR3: CASSPLTAGLGETQYF
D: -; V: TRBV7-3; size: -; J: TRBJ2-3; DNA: TGTGCCAGCAGCTCCTCTTACACAGATACGCAGTATTTT; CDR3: CASSSSYTDTQYF
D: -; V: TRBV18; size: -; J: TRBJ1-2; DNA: TGTGCCAGCTCACCACCCGTTAACTATGGCTACACCTTC; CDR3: CASSPPVNYGYTF
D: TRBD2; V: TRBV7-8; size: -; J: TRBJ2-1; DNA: TGTGCCAGCAGCTTAGCGGGTGGCGGGAGGGGGCATGAGCAGTTCTTC; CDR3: CASSLAGGGRGHEQFF
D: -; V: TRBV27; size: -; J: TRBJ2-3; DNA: TGTGCCAGCAGGCAGGTCCCAGATACGCAGTATTTT; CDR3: CASRQVPDTQYF
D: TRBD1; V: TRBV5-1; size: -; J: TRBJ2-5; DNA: TGCGCCAGCAGCCCCGGGACAGCCGAAGAGACCCAGTACTTC; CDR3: CASSPGTAEETQYF
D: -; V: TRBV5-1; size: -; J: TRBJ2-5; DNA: TGCGCCAGCATTGGCCAGATACAAGAGACCCAGTACTTC; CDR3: CASIGQIQETQYF
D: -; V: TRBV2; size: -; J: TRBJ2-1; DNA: TGTGCCAGTAAACGAAGCGGGACAGTCAATGAGCAGTTCTTC; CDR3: CASKRSGTVNEQFF
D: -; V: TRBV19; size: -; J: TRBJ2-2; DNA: TGTGCCAGTAGTACGTGGGCGAACACCGGGGAGCTGTTTTTT; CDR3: CASSTWANTGELFF
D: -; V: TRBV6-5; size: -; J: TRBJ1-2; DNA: TGTGCCAGCAGTTTTGGTCAGGGATACGACTATGGCTACACCTTC; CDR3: CASSFGQGYDYGYTF
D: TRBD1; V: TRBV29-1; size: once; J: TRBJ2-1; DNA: TGCAGCGTTGAGAGGGACAGGGGCGACAATGAGCAGTTCTTC; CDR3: CSVERDRGDNEQFF
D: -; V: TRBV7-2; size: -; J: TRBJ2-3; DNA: TGTGCCAGCAGCTTAGTGTCCGGTGATACGCAGTATTTT; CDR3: CASSLVSGDTQYF
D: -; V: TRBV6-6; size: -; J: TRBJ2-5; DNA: TGTGCCAGCAGCGGAGGGGGGGTCCAGTACTTC; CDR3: CASSGGGVQYF
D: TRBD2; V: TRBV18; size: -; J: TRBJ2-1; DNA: TGTGCCAGCTCACCACGGGCGGGAGGGCCATTGGAGCAGTTCTTC; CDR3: CASSPRAGGPLEQFF
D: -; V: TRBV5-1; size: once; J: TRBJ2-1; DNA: TGCGCCAGCAGCTGGGGTTCCGGGGATGAGCAGTTCTTC; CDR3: CASSWGSGDEQFF
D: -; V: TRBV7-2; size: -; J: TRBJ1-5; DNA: TGTGCCAGCAGCTTAAAGGGGTATAGCAATCAGCCCCAGCATTTT; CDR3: CASSLKGYSNQPQHF
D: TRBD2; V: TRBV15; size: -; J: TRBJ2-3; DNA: TGTGCCACGAACCAAGAGGGACTAGCGGGACCAGATACGCAGTATTTT; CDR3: CATNQEGLAGPDTQYF